The 32 T cell receptor beta chains given below trace back to one sample, sequenced in a study of T cell clonotyping in hematopoietic cell transplantation. Method: immunoSEQ multiplex PCR; TCRdb's copy keeps in-frame clones and lacks some. Of approximately 44,000 clones listed, around 85% are singletons. As for time point: recipient sample about 28 days before transplant, after cytoreduction. This sample comprised peripheral blood mononuclear cells, obtained before stem cell transplant. The receptor source for this set is a man in his fifties or sixties with acute myeloid leukemia. Some clones in this sample may be carry-over from other donors' samples.

This clone was observed a few times. This rearrangement joins TRBV5-6 to TRBJ1-1; D might be TRBD1 (6 bases). The V end lost 4 bases, the J end lost 3 bases, and 13 bases lay between the germline ends. Germline loops: CDR1 SGHDT, CDR2 YYEEEE. The CDR3 has 14 amino acids. The DNA for the CDR3 is TGTGCCAGCAGCCGCCCCCCAGGGGACACTGAAGCTTTCTTT. Translating gives CASSRPPGDTEAFF.

The genes are TRBV6-5 and TRBJ1-5; 9 bases are shared with TRBD1. The CDR3 is 15 amino acids. V shed 4 bases, J shed 2 bases, and the junction held 3 bases outside the gene matches. Germline CDR1 reads MNHEY; CDR2 reads SVGAGI. CDR3 sequence reads: CASSSTGGRNQPQHF. CDR3 DNA sequence: TGTGCCAGCAGTTCAACAGGGGGCCGCAATCAGCCCCAGCATTTT.

This sequence joins TRBV7-7 and TRBJ2-1; 7 bases are shared with TRBD1. The CDR3 contains 15 residues. CDR1 is SSHAT and CDR2 is FNYEAQ in the germline V gene (reference sequence). V lost 3 bases, J lost 6 bases, and 8 bases stayed unmatched. The DNA of the CDR3 is TGTGCCAGCAGCTTCCGACAGGGCGGGCGCAATGAGCAGTTCTTC. Its protein is CASSFRQGGRNEQFF.

The chain joins TRBV6-5 to TRBJ2-7; D is undetermined. Between the trimmed V and J ends, which lost 8 bases and 3 bases, there was a span of 14 bases. The CDR3 covers 13 residues. The germline CDR1 and CDR2 sequences are MNHEY and SVGAGI. The CDR3 is CASAARQFYEQYF. The CDR3 DNA sequence: TGTGCCAGCGCAGCGAGACAATTCTACGAGCAGTACTTC.

The chain uses TRBV6-6 and TRBJ1-6; TRBD1 might be the D (5 bases). The CDR3 has 14 residues. CDR1 and CDR2 from the germline V gene are MNHNY and SVGAGI (reference sequence). The V gene lost 7 bases and the J gene lost 5 bases, with 12 bases spanning the gap. DNA of the CDR3: TGTGCCAGCAAAGGCAGGGAGGATAATTCACCCCTCCACTTT. It specifies CASKGREDNSPLHF.

This chain uses TRBV27 with TRBJ2-2; 9 bases agree with TRBD2. J gave up 7 bases and V 3 bases, and 9 bases lay outside the gene matches. Germline lookup yields CDR1 MNHEY and CDR2 SMNVEV (reference sequence). The CDR3 is 16 residues long. The CDR3 DNA reads TGTGCCAGCAGTTTGGGGCTAGCGGGGAGGGGCGGGGAGCTGTTTTTT. This encodes CASSLGLAGRGGELFF.

The rearrangement links TRBV29-1 to TRBJ1-1; D remains unclear. The CDR3 runs to 12 residues. V gave up 6 bases and J gave up 1 base, with 9 bases separating them. Germline CDR1 and CDR2: SQVTM and ANQGSEA. The CDR3 nucleotides are TGCAGCGTGTCGACCGCGAACACTGAAGCTTTCTTT. This codes for CSVSTANTEAFF.

This sequence joins TRBV9 and TRBJ2-7; TRBD2 aligns across 10 bases. Germline V CDR1 and CDR2: SGDLS, YYNGEE. The CDR3 has 15 residues. V trimming: 4 bases; J trimming: 1 base; junction bases outside the gene matches: 5. DNA of the CDR3: TGTGCCAGCAGCTCGAGCGGGGGGGCTTCCTACGAGCAGTACTTC. This translates into CASSSSGGASYEQYF.

The rearrangement joins TRBV5-1 to TRBJ2-2; D gene ambiguous. V was trimmed by 0 bases and J by 0 bases, leaving 6 bases between them. The CDR3 contains 15 residues. Germline V gives CDR1 SGHRS, CDR2 YFSETQ. The CDR3, as DNA: TGCGCCAGCAGCTTGGGGGCTCCGAACACCGGGGAGCTGTTTTTT. Amino acids: CASSLGAPNTGELFF.

This rearrangement joins TRBV11-3 to TRBJ2-4; 9 nucleotides line up with TRBD1. This CDR3 spans 15 amino acids. The V gene's germline CDR1 is SGHNT and CDR2 YENEEA. Losses at the gene ends were 6 bases for V and 1 base for J; bases not matched to a gene: 4. The DNA of the CDR3 is TGTGCCAGCAGTCAGACAGGGGGGGCCAAAAACATTCAGTACTTC. Amino acid sequence: CASSQTGGAKNIQYF.

This clone was counted a few times. This chain uses TRBV4-2 with TRBJ1-5; 10 bases are shared with TRBD1. Germline V gene sequence: CDR1 LGHNA, CDR2 YNFKEQ. CDR3 length equals 15 residues. J lost 7 bases, V lost 4 bases, and 7 bases had no gene match. The CDR3 coding sequence is TGTGCCAGCAGCCTACGAGGGGACAGGGGACAGCCCCAGCATTTT. Residues: CASSLRGDRGQPQHF.

This CDR3 is CASSPRLGWQYF. The CDR3 region has the DNA TGTGCCAGCAGCCCTAGACTAGGCTGGCAGTACTTC. This sequence joins TRBV7-6 and TRBJ2-7; tentatively, D is TRBD2 (6 bases). Trimming took 5 bases from V and 9 from J, leaving 14 bases between them. The CDR3 runs to 12 residues. Per the germline V gene, CDR1 is SGHVS and CDR2 is FNYEAQ.

The chain recombines TRBV5-1 with TRBJ1-2; tentatively, D is TRBD1 (5 bases). Germline loops: CDR1 SGHRS, CDR2 YFSETQ. The CDR3 is 15 amino acids. Trimming removed 6 bases from V and 3 bases from J, with 18 bases in between. DNA of the CDR3: TGCGCCAGCAACCGGGGCCCCGGAGCTGACTATGGCTACACCTTC. Residues: CASNRGPGADYGYTF.

This clone was seen once. The chain joins TRBV27 to TRBJ1-2; TRBD1 might be the D (5 bases). The CDR3 length is 16 residues. V lost 6 bases to trimming and J lost 0 bases, with 17 bases between them. CDR1 is MNHEY and CDR2 is SMNVEV in the germline V gene (reference sequence). In DNA, the CDR3 is TGTGCCAGCAGGGTGGGGGGGACCGCGTCTAACTATGGCTACACCTTC. Its protein product is CASRVGGTASNYGYTF.

The V and J genes are TRBV29-1 and TRBJ1-4; D unclear. Germline CDR1 and CDR2: SQVTM and ANQGSEA. The CDR3 length is 11 residues. Trimming pared 6 bases from V and 8 bases from J, leaving 10 bases between. The CDR3 loop is CSVAVGEKLFF. The CDR3 bases are TGCAGCGTCGCCGTCGGGGAAAAACTGTTTTTT.

The CDR3 sequence is CASSYSGLSPGNTIYF. The DNA of the CDR3 is TGTGCCAGCAGTTACTCGGGCCTCAGTCCTGGAAACACCATATATTTT. The chain has TRBV6-5 and TRBJ1-3; D gene uncertain. CDR1 and CDR2 (germline): MNHEY, SVGAGI. The CDR3 is 16 amino acids. V lost 0 bases and J 2 bases, leaving 11 bases between the germline ends.

The V call is TRBV5-1, the J call TRBJ2-7; D is unclear. The V end was cut by 5 bases, the J end by 4 bases, with 16 bases between. Germline CDR1 SGHRS, CDR2 YFSETQ. This CDR3 spans 14 amino acids. In nucleotides, the CDR3 is TGCGCCAGCAGACCCGGGCTACCCAGGTACGAGCAGTACTTC. Its protein is CASRPGLPRYEQYF.

The CDR3 spells CASSVGGRGNSPLHF. CDR3 nucleotide sequence: TGTGCCAGCAGCGTAGGCGGTCGGGGTAATTCACCCCTCCACTTT. This rearrangement joins TRBV9 to TRBJ1-6; D ambiguous. Trimming removed 0 bases at V and 6 bases at J, with 10 bases between. This CDR3 is 15 amino acids long. Per germline, CDR1 SGDLS and CDR2 YYNGEE.

The chain is built from TRBV29-1 and TRBJ1-5; 8 nucleotides match TRBD1. The CDR3 extends over 14 amino acids. Per germline, CDR1 SQVTM and CDR2 ANQGSEA. V shed 7 bases and J 4 bases; nucleotides not matched to a gene: 9. Here the CDR3 reads CSAITGGVNQPQHF. For the CDR3, the DNA is TGCAGCGCTATCACAGGGGGAGTGAATCAGCCCCAGCATTTT.

The chain employs TRBV6-5 and TRBJ1-2, with 8 bases identical to TRBD1. The length of the CDR3 is 13 residues. The J segment lost 7 bases and the V segment lost 6 bases, leaving 7 bases of the junction unmatched. Germline V lookup: CDR1 MNHEY, CDR2 SVGAGI. In DNA, the CDR3 is TGTGCCAGCAGCCGATCAGGGGGCGTTGGCTACACCTTC. This codes for CASSRSGGVGYTF.

Regarding this clone: At one end, the junction sequence differs from germline, possibly due to a read error. The chain has TRBV7-7 and TRBJ1-3, with D perhaps TRBD1 (5 bases). Germline loops: CDR1 SSHAT, CDR2 FNYEAQ (reference sequence). The CDR3 length is 16 residues. CDR3 region: CASSPQVVLAGNTIYF. In nucleotides, the CDR3 is TGTGCTAGCAGCCCACAGGTCGTATTGGCCGGAAACACCATATATTTT.

V and J are TRBV16 and TRBJ1-1; TRBD1 matches 7 bases. Losses at the gene ends were 2 bases for V and 1 base for J; bases not matched to a gene: 1. From germline, CDR1 is KGHSY and CDR2 FQNENV. The CDR3 consists of 14 residues. The CDR3 reads CASSQRTGNTEAFF. In DNA, the CDR3 is TGTGCCAGCAGCCAACGGACAGGGAACACTGAAGCTTTCTTT. Full variable domain (missing parts from reference TRBV16 and TRBJ1-1): GEEVAQTPKHLVRGEGQKAKLYCAPIKGHSYVFWYQQVLKNEFKFLISFQNENVFDETGMPKERFSAKCLPNSPCSLEIQATKLEDSAVYFCASSQRTGNTEAFFGQGTRLTVV.

This chain uses TRBV27 with TRBJ2-7; 8 bases line up with TRBD1. CDR3 length: 14 amino acids. V shed 3 bases, J shed 2 bases, and the junction held 3 bases outside the gene matches. In germline, CDR1 is MNHEY, CDR2 SMNVEV (reference sequence). In nucleotides, the CDR3 is TGTGCCAGCAGTTTTCAACAGGGGGCCTACGAGCAGTACTTC. This encodes CASSFQQGAYEQYF.

The chain links TRBV2 to TRBJ1-4; no firm D call. This CDR3 contains 12 residues. Trimming removed 3 bases at V and 16 bases at J, with 15 bases between. The germline gives CDR1 SNHLY, CDR2 FYNNEI. The CDR3 region has the DNA TGTGCCAGCAGTGAGTTGGGCGGTAGACCGTTTTTT. This codes for CASSELGGRPFF.

This rearrangement joins TRBV19 to TRBJ1-3; D unclear. V lost 3 bases and J lost 4, with 4 bases in between. The CDR3 has 12 amino acids. Looked up from germline, CDR1 is LNHDA and CDR2 is SQIVND (reference sequence). The CDR3 loop reads CASSIAGNTIYF. DNA for the CDR3: TGTGCCAGTAGTATCGCGGGAAACACCATATATTTT.

This clone was seen more than once but under ten times. The V and J genes are TRBV7-2 and TRBJ1-2; TRBD1 might be the D (5 bases). CDR1 is SGHTA and CDR2 is FQGNSA in the germline V gene. The germline V and J ends were trimmed by 5 bases and 1 base, with 8 bases remaining between them. The CDR3 runs 13 residues. Written as DNA, the CDR3 is TGTGCCAGCAGCGGAGGGGTTAACTATGGCTACACCTTC. Amino acid sequence: CASSGGVNYGYTF.

V usage is TRBV11-3 and J usage is TRBJ2-5; 8 bases are a match to TRBD2. The length of the CDR3 is 16 residues. Germline CDR1 SGHNT, CDR2 YENEEA. Germline trimming cut 4 bases from V and 6 bases from J; bases unmatched to any gene: 13. CDR3 in DNA: TGTGCCAGCAGCTCGGGGGGGACTAGTGGGCCGAAGACCCAGTACTTC. Translation gives CASSSGGTSGPKTQYF.

J is TRBJ1-1 and V is TRBV28; no clear D gene. The germline V gene encodes CDR1 MDHEN and CDR2 SYDVKM. The V and J ends lost 1 base and 2 bases respectively, with 8 bases between them. CDR3 length: 14 amino acids. The CDR3 region has the DNA TGTGCCAGCAGTTTATTCCCGGTCAACACTGAAGCTTTCTTT. Translating it yields CASSLFPVNTEAFF.

This clone appeared a single time. The gene calls are TRBV5-1 and TRBJ1-4; tentative D call: TRBD1 (6 bases). CDR1 SGHRS and CDR2 YFSETQ come from the germline V gene. Trimming cost V 4 bases and J 7 bases, with 17 bases left between them. This CDR3 has 15 amino acids. Here the CDR3 DNA reads TGCGCCAGCAGCCCCTCCGGCAGGGGAAGTGAAAAACTGTTTTTT. This sequence encodes CASSPSGRGSEKLFF.

This sequence joins TRBV15 and TRBJ1-6; D not certain. This CDR3 has 15 amino acids. The ends were cut back, 1 base at V and 11 bases at J, with 15 bases in the middle. The germline gives CDR1 LNHNV, CDR2 YYDKDF (reference sequence). The CDR3 nucleotides are TGTGCCACCAGCAGAGTCGGTTTTGTGGGAACACCCCTCCACTTT. Protein product: CATSRVGFVGTPLHF.

This clone was counted between two and nine times. The V gene is TRBV2, the J gene TRBJ1-6; a possible D gene is TRBD1 (5 bases). The V end was cut by 6 bases, the J end by 2 bases, with 14 bases between. The CDR3 runs to 16 residues. Germline V gene lookup returns CDR1 SNHLY and CDR2 FYNNEI. The DNA of the CDR3 is TGTGCCAGCAGGGATTCCGGCAGGGCCTATAATTCACCCCTCCACTTT. The encoded protein is CASRDSGRAYNSPLHF.

The table lists this clone with a count of one. This CDR3 reads CAISESGPGGDTQYF. CDR3 DNA: TGTGCCATCAGTGAGTCGGGGCCTGGCGGAGATACGCAGTATTTT. The chain uses TRBV10-3 and TRBJ2-3, with a weak D call TRBD1 (5 bases). Germline assignment: CDR1 ENHRY and CDR2 SYGVKD. The germline V and J ends were trimmed by 0 bases and 5 bases, with 12 bases remaining between them. CDR3 length: 15 amino acids.